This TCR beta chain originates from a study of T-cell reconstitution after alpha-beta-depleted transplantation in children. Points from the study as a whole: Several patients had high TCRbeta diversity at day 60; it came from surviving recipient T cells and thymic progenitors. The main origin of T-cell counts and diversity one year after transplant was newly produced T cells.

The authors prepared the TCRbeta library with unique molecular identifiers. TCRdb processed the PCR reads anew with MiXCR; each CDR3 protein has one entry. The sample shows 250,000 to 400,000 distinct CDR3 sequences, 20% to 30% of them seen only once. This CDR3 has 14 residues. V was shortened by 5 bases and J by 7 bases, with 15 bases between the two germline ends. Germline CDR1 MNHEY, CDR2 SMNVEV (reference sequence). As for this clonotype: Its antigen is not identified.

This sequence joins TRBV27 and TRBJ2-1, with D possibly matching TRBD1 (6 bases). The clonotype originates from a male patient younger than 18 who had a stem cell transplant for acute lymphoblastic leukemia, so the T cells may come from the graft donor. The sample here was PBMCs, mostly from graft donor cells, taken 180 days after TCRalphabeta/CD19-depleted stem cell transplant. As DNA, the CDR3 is TGTGCCAGCAGTCCCCGAGGCAGGGGAAATGAGCAGTTCTTC. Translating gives CASSPRGRGNEQFF.